A selection of T cell receptor beta chains follows, all from one sample in a study of response to subunit inactivated influenza vaccine. TCRdb used MiXCR to reprocess the RT-PCR reads, holding one entry per CDR3 protein. Here the sample spans roughly 760,000 distinct CDR3 sequences, 21% being singletons. Source: PBMCs from blood, taken around 5 days after vaccination. The receptors derive from a man between 45 and 60 years old who received an inactivated influenza vaccine. CDR3s include the opening cysteine and the closing phenylalanine or tryptophan. A clone size is listed for some rows: how often the clone was seen (once, few, many), or a class if it is expanded.

v_gene: TRBV20-1; abundance: many; CDR3aa: CSASGQDSYNEQFF
v_gene: TRBV11-2; abundance: -; CDR3aa: CASSLRGGQGSYEQYF
v_gene: TRBV11-2; abundance: -; CDR3aa: CASSSGGFSYEQYF
v_gene: TRBV5-1; abundance: -; CDR3aa: CASSADGYMNTEAFF
v_gene: TRBV4-3; abundance: -; CDR3aa: CASSQVATSENNEQFF
v_gene: TRBV12-3/TRBV12-4; abundance: few; CDR3aa: CASSLGGLGEKLFF
v_gene: TRBV20-1; abundance: few; CDR3aa: CSAPNRGPSGANVLTF
v_gene: TRBV5-1; abundance: once; CDR3aa: CASSPLWTSGETQYF
v_gene: TRBV7-2; abundance: few; CDR3aa: CASSRLSSETGELFF
v_gene: TRBV12-3/TRBV12-4; abundance: few; CDR3aa: CASSPREGINQPQHF
v_gene: TRBV28; abundance: -; CDR3aa: CASNGASGSVNEQFF
v_gene: TRBV30; abundance: -; CDR3aa: CAWSVHGGGLSTDTQYF
v_gene: TRBV3-1; abundance: -; CDR3aa: CASSQETSGRFF
v_gene: TRBV11-2; abundance: -; CDR3aa: CASSLSEVGHRAYEQYF
v_gene: TRBV6-5; abundance: few; CDR3aa: CASSYRQGPMNTEAFF
v_gene: TRBV7-9; abundance: -; CDR3aa: CASSLLKSHTSNEQFF
v_gene: TRBV4-2; abundance: few; CDR3aa: CASSQDGGGRSPEAFF
v_gene: TRBV10-3; abundance: -; CDR3aa: CAISESISGGRTSSYEQYF
v_gene: TRBV3-1; abundance: few; CDR3aa: CAFSLPFGERGITNEQFF
v_gene: TRBV28; abundance: few; CDR3aa: CASSFLVGSSTQETQYF
v_gene: TRBV7-9; abundance: few; CDR3aa: CASSLAPELTDTQYF
v_gene: TRBV5-5; abundance: once; CDR3aa: CASSLRTGESYTGELFF
v_gene: TRBV9; abundance: few; CDR3aa: CASSVVGGASYNEQFF
v_gene: TRBV20-1; abundance: -; CDR3aa: CSASRQGLADTQYF
v_gene: TRBV10-1; abundance: few; CDR3aa: CASSDGHRARDTEAFF
v_gene: TRBV9; abundance: -; CDR3aa: CASSVDAGSADTQYF
v_gene: TRBV29-1; abundance: few; CDR3aa: CSVRQIPGEQFF
v_gene: TRBV7-8; abundance: -; CDR3aa: CASSSVETNTDTQYF
v_gene: TRBV5-1; abundance: -; CDR3aa: CASSLEAWDRRFF
v_gene: TRBV15; abundance: few; CDR3aa: CATSRDPWGETDTQYF
v_gene: TRBV15; abundance: -; CDR3aa: CATSAQGLGTLSSYNEQFF
v_gene: TRBV7-2; abundance: -; CDR3aa: CASSQGILMGTDTQYF
v_gene: TRBV7-9; abundance: few; CDR3aa: CASSSRYGPSF
v_gene: TRBV29-1; abundance: few; CDR3aa: CSVEDNWGDTQYF
v_gene: TRBV20-1; abundance: -; CDR3aa: CSARDLREITGELFF
v_gene: TRBV5-1; abundance: -; CDR3aa: CASSKGLAGEGETQYF
v_gene: TRBV5-1; abundance: -; CDR3aa: CASSLDGKTTDTQYF
v_gene: TRBV6-5; abundance: few; CDR3aa: CASSYTLRPSRETQYF
v_gene: TRBV28; abundance: -; CDR3aa: CASAWTGLSYEQYF